Below are 29 T cell receptor beta chains sequenced from a single sample in a study of blood T cell repertoires in COVID-19. Generated by immunoSEQ multiplex PCR, the TCRdb table keeps only in-frame clones and is missing some. The sample shows under 250,000 clones, almost 90% of them seen only once. Sequences were obtained from peripheral blood. Source of these receptors: an older man with acute or convalescent COVID-19.

The chain recombines TRBV7-8 with TRBJ1-1; D might be TRBD1 (6 bases). The CDR3 is 16 amino acids. V was shortened by 6 bases and J by 0 bases, with 17 bases between the two germline ends. Germline-derived CDR1 and CDR2 are SGHVS and FQNEAQ. DNA of the CDR3: TGTGCCAGCAGTATTAAACAAACAGGGATGAACACTGAAGCTTTCTTT. Protein: CASSIKQTGMNTEAFF. Full variable domain (missing parts from reference TRBV7-8 and TRBJ1-1): GAGVSQSPRYKVAKRGQDVALRCDPISGHVSLFWYQQALGQGPEFLTYFQNEAQLDKSGLPSDRFFAERPEGSVSTLKIQRTQQEDSAVYLCASSIKQTGMNTEAFFGQGTRLTVV.

The V gene is TRBV3-1 (or the pseudogene TRBV3-2), the J gene TRBJ1-3; D not resolved. Germline CDR1 is LGHDT and CDR2 is YNNKEL (reference sequence). V lost 4 bases and J 0 bases, leaving 4 bases between the germline ends. This CDR3 comprises 13 residues. CDR3 coding DNA: TGTGCCAGCAGCCGGAGCTCTGGAAACACCATATATTTT. Translating it yields CASSRSSGNTIYF.

This CDR3 is CASSARTPPSNYGYTF. The CDR3 DNA reads as TGTGCCAGCAGTGCCCGGACACCCCCCTCAAACTATGGCTACACCTTC. The genes are TRBV6-2 or TRBV6-3 and TRBJ1-2, with D possibly matching TRBD1 (5 bases). Trimming removed 5 bases from V and 2 bases from J, with 18 bases in between. The CDR3 consists of 16 residues. The V gene's germline CDR1 is MNHEY and CDR2 SVGEGT.

CDR3 region: CASSLGDHSSYNEQFF. In DNA form, the CDR3 reads TGTGCCAGCAGCTTAGGAGATCATAGCTCCTACAATGAGCAGTTCTTC. The rearrangement joins TRBV11-1 to TRBJ2-1; no clear D. This CDR3 spans 16 amino acids. V dropped 1 base and J dropped 0 bases, with 10 bases sitting between them. Germline V lookup: CDR1 SGHAT, CDR2 FQDESV (reference sequence).

The rearrangement joins TRBV5-5 to TRBJ1-2; a possible D gene is TRBD1 (6 bases). Germline lookup yields CDR1 SGHKS and CDR2 YYEKEE (reference sequence). Trimming removed 5 bases at V and 4 bases at J, with 12 bases between. This CDR3 is 13 amino acids long. This CDR3 reads CASSPDRAYGYTF. Here the CDR3 DNA reads TGTGCCAGCAGTCCGGACAGAGCCTATGGCTACACCTTC.

The chain carries TRBV3-1 (or the pseudogene TRBV3-2) and TRBJ2-2; 14 nucleotides match TRBD2. The CDR3 consists of 18 residues. The V gene end was trimmed by 4 bases and the J gene end by 1 base; junction bases not matched to a gene: 5. CDR1 and CDR2 (germline): LGHDT, YNNKEL (reference sequence). CDR3 residues: CASSPFGTSGGNTGELFF. Written as DNA, the CDR3 is TGTGCCAGCAGCCCCTTCGGGACTAGCGGGGGGAACACCGGGGAGCTGTTTTTT.

The CDR3 sequence is CTTHRGLNTEAFF. CDR3 coding DNA: TGCACCACACACAGGGGCTTGAACACTGAAGCTTTCTTT. This rearrangement joins TRBV29-1 to TRBJ1-1, with 7 bases lining up with TRBD1. This CDR3 is built from 13 residues. Germline CDR1 and CDR2: SQVTM and ANQGSEA.

V gene TRBV5-8 combines with J gene TRBJ1-5; D is unresolved. Trimming took off 5 bases at V and 6 bases at J, with 9 bases between the two ends. CDR3 length: 12 amino acids. Germline V gene lookup returns CDR1 SGHTS and CDR2 YDEGEE. CDR3 nucleotides: TGTGCCAGCAGTTTTAGATCTCAGCCCCAGCATTTT. It codes for CASSFRSQPQHF.

The chain recombines TRBV19 with TRBJ1-5, with TRBD1 as a possible D gene (6 bases). This CDR3 has 13 amino acids. The germline V gene encodes CDR1 LNHDA and CDR2 SQIVND (reference sequence). The V gene lost 4 bases and the J gene lost 6 bases, with 10 bases spanning the gap. CDR3 DNA sequence: TGTGCCAGTAGTAGGGGGCAACCTCAGCCCCAGCATTTT. This encodes CASSRGQPQPQHF.

V gene TRBV6-1 combines with J gene TRBJ2-7, with a possible D match to TRBD1 (5 bases). V was clipped by 0 bases and J by 0 bases, with 9 bases between them. The CDR3 loop spans 15 amino acids. The germline CDR1 and CDR2 sequences are MNHNS and SASEGT. CDR3 nucleotides: TGTGCCAGCAGTGAAGCTCCGACAGTCTCCTACGAGCAGTACTTC. Translated, it gives CASSEAPTVSYEQYF.

The chain recombines TRBV7-2 with TRBJ2-3, with a tentative D call TRBD2 (5 bases). Germline CDR1 reads SGHTA; CDR2 reads FQGNSA. The V gene lost 3 bases and the J gene lost 2 bases, with 12 bases spanning the gap. This CDR3 has 15 residues. CDR3 sequence reads: CASSLDSEYTDTQYF. The CDR3 nucleotides are TGTGCCAGCAGCTTGGACTCAGAATACACAGATACGCAGTATTTT.

The J gene is TRBJ1-6, the V gene TRBV6-6, with unresolved D. The germline gives CDR1 MNHNY, CDR2 SVGAGI (reference sequence). The CDR3 contains 15 residues. Between the trimmed V and J ends, which lost 6 bases and 10 bases, there was a span of 19 bases. CDR3 in amino acids: CASSSPGGTRSPLHF. CDR3 in DNA: TGTGCCAGCAGCTCCCCCGGTGGAACTAGGTCACCCCTCCACTTT.

This clone is a singleton in its sample. The chain links TRBV21-1 to TRBJ1-1. TRBV21-1 is an annotated pseudogene. CDR3 size: 12 residues. The DNA for the CDR3 is TGTGCCAGCAGCATGCGGGCCACTGAAGCTTTCTTT. Amino acids: CASSMRATEAFF.

The chain is built from TRBV7-9 and TRBJ1-2, with D uncertain. Between the trimmed V and J ends, which lost 3 bases and 2 bases, there was a span of 7 bases. The germline V gene has CDR1 SEHNR and CDR2 FQNEAQ (reference sequence). The CDR3 spans 13 residues. CDR3: CASSLDSNYGYTF. CDR3 sequence (DNA): TGTGCCAGCAGCTTGGACTCCAACTATGGCTACACCTTC.

This clone was counted a single time. The chain employs TRBV13 and TRBJ1-1; D unclear. The length of the CDR3 is 17 residues. Trimming left V 0 bases short and J 0 bases short, with 14 bases between. From germline, CDR1 is PRHDT and CDR2 FYEKMQ (reference sequence). For the CDR3, the DNA is TGTGCCAGCAGCTTAGGCGGCCCGGGCGGGATGAACACTGAAGCTTTCTTT. Its translation is CASSLGGPGGMNTEAFF.

The CDR3 DNA reads as TGTGCCAGTAGTTCCTGGACAGGGAATTTCGAGGAGCAGTTCTTC. Encoded protein: CASSSWTGNFEEQFF. The V and J genes are TRBV19 and TRBJ2-1; 8 bases align to TRBD1. The CDR3 totals 15 residues. V trimming: 5 bases; J trimming: 10 bases; junction bases outside the gene matches: 13. Looked up from germline, CDR1 is LNHDA and CDR2 is SQIVND (reference sequence).

This clone was observed a few times. The J gene is TRBJ1-5, the V gene TRBV4-2; no firm D call. The CDR3 consists of 13 residues. V was cut by 4 bases and J by 3 bases, with 7 bases left in between. Germline CDR1 and CDR2: LGHNA and YNFKEQ. This CDR3 reads CASSPGPNQPQHF. In nucleotides, the CDR3 is TGTGCCAGCAGCCCCGGTCCCAATCAGCCCCAGCATTTT.

The genes are TRBV5-4 and TRBJ2-1; TRBD1 agrees at 9 bases. Germline trimming cut 3 bases from V and 5 bases from J; bases unmatched to any gene: 3. The CDR3 runs 14 residues. Germline CDR1 is SGHNT and CDR2 is YYREEE (reference sequence). The chain's CDR3 is CASSSDRGNNEQFF. For the CDR3, the DNA is TGTGCCAGCAGCTCGGACAGGGGTAACAATGAGCAGTTCTTC.

This chain links TRBV19 with TRBJ1-1; maybe TRBD1 (5 bases). This CDR3 has 14 residues. The V gene's germline CDR1 is LNHDA and CDR2 SQIVND (reference sequence). V was trimmed by 3 bases and J by 7 bases, leaving 15 bases between them. The CDR3 is CASSMGLAAREAFF. The CDR3 coding sequence is TGTGCCAGTAGTATGGGGCTGGCGGCGCGTGAAGCTTTCTTT. Filled out from reference TRBV19 and TRBJ1-1, the complete variable domain reads DGGITQSPKYLFRKEGQNVTLSCEQNLNHDAMYWYRQDPGQGLRLIYYSQIVNDFQKGDIAEGYSVSREKKESFPLTVTSAQKNPTAFYLCASSMGLAAREAFFGQGTRLTVV.

Only one count was recorded for this clone. This chain links TRBV27 with TRBJ2-7, with 7 nucleotides matching TRBD1. Losses at the gene ends were 3 bases for V and 4 bases for J; bases not matched to a gene: 3. Germline assignment: CDR1 MNHEY and CDR2 SMNVEV (reference sequence). There are 13 residues in the CDR3. CDR3 sequence reads: CASSFRQGYEQYF. The CDR3 DNA follows: TGTGCCAGCAGTTTCCGACAGGGATACGAGCAGTACTTC.

This sequence joins TRBV11-2 and TRBJ1-6, with a weak D call TRBD1 (5 bases). This CDR3 has 14 amino acids. V was cut by 2 bases and J by 6 bases, with 8 bases left in between. Germline values: CDR1 SGHAT, CDR2 FQNNGV. The CDR3 bases are TGTGCCAGCAGCTTAAACCAGGGTAATTCACCCCTCCACTTT. This codes for CASSLNQGNSPLHF. The variable domain in full, with the rest retrieved from reference TRBV11-2 and TRBJ1-6, is EAGVAQSPRYKIIEKRQSVAFWCNPISGHATLYWYQQILGQGPKLLIQFQNNGVVDDSQLPKDRFSAERLKGVDSTLKIQPAKLEDSAVYLCASSLNQGNSPLHFGNGTRLTVT.

The V call is TRBV7-2, the J call TRBJ2-7; tentatively, D is TRBD1 (5 bases). V shed 1 base and J shed 3 bases, with 10 bases lying between them. CDR1 and CDR2 from the germline V gene are SGHTA and FQGNSA. This CDR3 contains 14 residues. CDR3 bases: TGTGCCAGCAGCTTAGAACCCCAGGGCTACGAGCAGTACTTC. Amino acids: CASSLEPQGYEQYF.

The J gene is TRBJ2-2, the V gene TRBV4-3, with D perhaps matching TRBD1 (5 bases). The CDR3 is 14 amino acids. Germline loops: CDR1 LGHNA, CDR2 YSLEER. Trimming cost V 1 base and J 6 bases, with 9 bases left between them. CDR3 sequence reads: CASSQAQGPGELFF. CDR3 DNA: TGCGCCAGCAGCCAAGCCCAGGGCCCCGGGGAGCTGTTTTTT.

The V gene is TRBV4-2, the J gene TRBJ1-1, with D possibly TRBD1 on 5 matching bases. Germline CDR1 LGHNA, CDR2 YNFKEQ. V lost 4 bases and J lost 6, with 15 bases in between. CDR3 length: 14 residues. The CDR3 region has the DNA TGTGCCAGCAGCCGTGGGGGAGGGGAGTCTGAAGCTTTCTTT. It is translated as CASSRGGGESEAFF.

V is TRBV28 and J is TRBJ1-4; 7 nucleotides match TRBD1. CDR1 is MDHEN and CDR2 is SYDVKM in the germline V gene. The CDR3 runs 16 residues. V shed 2 bases and J 3 bases; nucleotides not matched to a gene: 6. The CDR3 region is CASSLGQGTANEKLFF. CDR3 DNA: TGTGCCAGCAGTTTAGGGCAGGGGACAGCTAATGAAAAACTGTTTTTT.

The chain combines TRBV5-6 with TRBJ1-2; 7 bases agree with TRBD1. The CDR3 length is 15 residues. J gave up 1 base and V 4 bases, and 7 bases lay outside the gene matches. CDR1 and CDR2 from the germline V gene are SGHDT and YYEEEE. DNA for the CDR3: TGTGCCAGCAGCCCCGGGACAGAAGTTAACTATGGCTACACCTTC. As protein: CASSPGTEVNYGYTF.

The rearrangement joins TRBV7-9 to TRBJ1-4; 9 nucleotides match TRBD1. This CDR3 spans 16 amino acids. Per germline, CDR1 SEHNR and CDR2 FQNEAQ (reference sequence). J was trimmed by 7 bases and V by 6 bases; bases with no gene match: 12. CDR3 protein: CASSFGGQGSGEKLFF. The CDR3 DNA reads TGTGCCAGCAGTTTTGGGGGACAGGGCAGTGGTGAAAAACTGTTTTTT.

This clone appeared a single time. V is TRBV7-3 and J is TRBJ2-7, with D possibly matching TRBD1 (5 bases). The CDR3 is 15 amino acids. Deletions cut 1 base from V and 0 bases from J, with 10 bases between. The V gene's germline CDR1 is SGHTA and CDR2 FQGTGA. The CDR3 protein is CASSLMPGNSYEQYF. CDR3 coding DNA: TGTGCCAGCAGCTTAATGCCAGGGAACTCCTACGAGCAGTACTTC.

The V call is TRBV7-9, the J call TRBJ2-1, with TRBD2 matching over 9 bases. Per germline, CDR1 SEHNR and CDR2 FQNEAQ (reference sequence). Losses at the gene ends were 1 base for V and 13 bases for J; bases not matched to a gene: 8. The CDR3 length is 14 residues. CDR3 coding DNA: TGTGCCAGCAGCTTAGAGGGACTAGCTCGATCTCAGTTCTTC. Amino acid sequence: CASSLEGLARSQFF.